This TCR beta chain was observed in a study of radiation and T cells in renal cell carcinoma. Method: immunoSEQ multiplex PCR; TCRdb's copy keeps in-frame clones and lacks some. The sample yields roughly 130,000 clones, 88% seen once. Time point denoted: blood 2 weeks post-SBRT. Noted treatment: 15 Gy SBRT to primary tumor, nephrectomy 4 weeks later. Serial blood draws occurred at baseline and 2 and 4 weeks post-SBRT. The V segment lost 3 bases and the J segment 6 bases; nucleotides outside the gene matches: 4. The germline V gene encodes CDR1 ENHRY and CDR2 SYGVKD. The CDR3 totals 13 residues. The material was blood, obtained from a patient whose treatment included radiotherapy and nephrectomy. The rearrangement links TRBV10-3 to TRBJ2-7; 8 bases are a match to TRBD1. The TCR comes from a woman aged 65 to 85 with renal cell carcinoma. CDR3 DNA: TGTGCCATCAGTGAAATCGACAGGGGCGAGCAGTACTTC. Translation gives CAISEIDRGEQYF.